What follows is one TCR beta chain and its context. The record originates from a study of immune evolution from preneoplasia to lung adenocarcinoma. Data came from immunoSEQ multiplex PCR; TCRdb stores just in-frame clones and leaves some out. The table shows a few thousand clones, with 84% occurring only once. Germline V gives CDR1 MNHEY, CDR2 SVGAGI. The CDR3 covers 13 residues. V lost 10 bases to trimming and J lost 10 bases; unmatched junction nucleotides: 7. The chain is built from TRBV6-5 and TRBJ2-3; 14 bases map to TRBD2. Sequencing was carried out using FFPE atypical adenomatous hyperplasia tissue from the lung. Subset: atypical adenomatous hyperplasia (AAH), lung preneoplasia. The receptor comes from a person aged 65-85 years with lung adenocarcinoma. Written as DNA, the CDR3 is TGTGCCACCGGGACTAGCGGGAGTACTGCGCAGTATTTT. This gives the protein CATGTSGSTAQYF.